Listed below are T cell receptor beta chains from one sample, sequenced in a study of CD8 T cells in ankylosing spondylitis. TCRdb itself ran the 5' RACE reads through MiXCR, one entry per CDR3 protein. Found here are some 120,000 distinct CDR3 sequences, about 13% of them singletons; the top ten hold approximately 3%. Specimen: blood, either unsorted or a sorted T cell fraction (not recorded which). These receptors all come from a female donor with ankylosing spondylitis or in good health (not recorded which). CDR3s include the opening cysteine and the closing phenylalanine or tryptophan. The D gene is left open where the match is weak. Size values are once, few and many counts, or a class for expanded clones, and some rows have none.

TGTGCCATCAGTGACCGGGACAATGAGCAGTTCTTC CAISDRDNEQFF TRBV10-3 NA NA TRBJ2-1
TGCGCCAGCAGCCAAGATTCTGGGTCGGCGGGGAACACCGGGGAGCTGTTTTTT CASSQDSGSAGNTGELFF TRBV4-1 NA NA TRBJ2-2
TGTGCCAGCAGTGAATTAGGGGGCCCGACCGTGGACGAGCAGTACTTC CASSELGGPTVDEQYF TRBV2 TRBD1 NA TRBJ2-7
TGTGCCAGCAGCCAAATAACTAGCGCGCCCTCCTCCTACGAGCAGTACTTC CASSQITSAPSSYEQYF TRBV4-2 TRBD2 few TRBJ2-7
TGTGCCAGTAGTATAGATCGGGGGAGGGCAGATACGCAGTATTTT CASSIDRGRADTQYF TRBV19 TRBD2 few TRBJ2-3
TGTGCCAGCAGTGACCAGGGGCGCCTCACAGATACGCAGTATTTT CASSDQGRLTDTQYF TRBV6-4 NA NA TRBJ2-3
TGCGCCAGCAGCTTGCTCTCCACCAGGTCCACCGGGGAGCTGTTTTTT CASSLLSTRSTGELFF TRBV5-1 NA many TRBJ2-2
TGTGCCTGCCCCCCCCCCGCGAACACCGGGGAGCTGTTTTTT CACPPPANTGELFF TRBV30 NA many TRBJ2-2
TGTGCCAGCAGTCCTTTTGGGGATGGGCAGTTCTTC CASSPFGDGQFF TRBV12-3/TRBV12-4 NA NA TRBJ2-1
TGCGCCAGCAGCTTGGACGCGGTTAGCTCCTACAATGAGCAGTTCTTC CASSLDAVSSYNEQFF TRBV5-1 NA many TRBJ2-1
TGTGCCAGCAGTTACTCGGGGGATACGCAGTATTTT CASSYSGDTQYF TRBV6-5 NA many TRBJ2-3
TGTGCCAGCAGCTTAGAGGGGGTCGGCGCAGATACGCAGTATTTT CASSLEGVGADTQYF TRBV7-9 NA few TRBJ2-3
TGCAGTGCTAGGGAGGGCCATCAGCCCCAGCATTTT CSAREGHQPQHF TRBV20-1 NA few TRBJ1-5
TGTGCCAGCAGCCGTGGGACTAGCGGGGGGGCTGGTCCGCAGTATTTT CASSRGTSGGAGPQYF TRBV7-6 TRBD2 few TRBJ2-3
TGCGCCAGCACCGTACAGGGGGCCGGGGGCACTGAAGCTTTCTTT CASTVQGAGGTEAFF TRBV5-1 TRBD1 NA TRBJ1-1
TGCAGCGTGGCAAGGGCGGGAGAGACCCAGTACTTC CSVARAGETQYF TRBV29-1 NA many TRBJ2-5
TGCGCCAGCAGCTTAGGACAGGGGGCCGGGCAGCCCCAGCATTTT CASSLGQGAGQPQHF TRBV5-1 TRBD1 few TRBJ1-5
TGTGCCAGCATTCGAGGAGGCGGCCAAGAGACCCAGTACTTC CASIRGGGQETQYF TRBV6-2/TRBV6-3 NA NA TRBJ2-5
TGCAGCGTTGCCTCCCGGGTGGGCCGTTGGGACAATGAGCAGTTCTTC CSVASRVGRWDNEQFF TRBV29-1 NA many TRBJ2-1
TGTGCCACCAACGACAGCATATACTGGGGCGAGCAGTACTTC CATNDSIYWGEQYF TRBV12-3/TRBV12-4 NA many TRBJ2-7
TGTGCCAGCATCTCAGGACAGGCGAATTCACCCCTCCACTTT CASISGQANSPLHF TRBV7-9 TRBD1 NA TRBJ1-6
TGCGCCAGCAGCCTCCCGGGACTTACTTCGAATGAGCAGTTCTTC CASSLPGLTSNEQFF TRBV5-1 NA many TRBJ2-1
TGTGCCAGCAGTGCAGGGGGCTGGGATACTGAAGCTTTCTTT CASSAGGWDTEAFF TRBV2 TRBD1 NA TRBJ1-1
TGTGCCAGCAGCTTGGGATTAGCGGGGGTCTACAATGAGCAGTTCTTC CASSLGLAGVYNEQFF TRBV5-5 TRBD2 many TRBJ2-1
TGCAGTGGGGGTCAGGACACAGATACGCAGTATTTT CSGGQDTDTQYF TRBV20-1 NA many TRBJ2-3
TGCGCCAGCAGACAAGGACAGGATGCGGGCTATGGCTACACCTTC CASRQGQDAGYGYTF TRBV5-1 TRBD1 few TRBJ1-2
TGTGCCAGCAGCCGTACAGTGGGGGAGACCCAGTACTTC CASSRTVGETQYF TRBV11-2 NA few TRBJ2-5
TGTGCTAGTGGTTGGACTGCAACTAATGAAAAACTGTTTTTT CASGWTATNEKLFF TRBV12-5 NA many TRBJ1-4
TGTGCCAGCAGTGCTATTCAGGGGTCCACTGAAGCTTTCTTT CASSAIQGSTEAFF TRBV12-3/TRBV12-4 NA NA TRBJ1-1
TGTGCCAGCAGCAAGACCGTTGCTAACTATGGCTACACCTTC CASSKTVANYGYTF TRBV7-2 NA many TRBJ1-2
TGTGCCAGTAAGGAGCGGGGGGGACGAACGAGCACAGATACGCAGTATTTT CASKERGGRTSTDTQYF TRBV19 TRBD2 NA TRBJ2-3
TGCGCCAGCAGCCAGACTAGCGGGGGGCCCAGCTCCTACAATGAGCAGTTCTTC CASSQTSGGPSSYNEQFF TRBV4-1 TRBD2 few TRBJ2-1
TGTGCCAGCAGTTTTGGACAGGGGGCCGGGGAGCTGTTTTTT CASSFGQGAGELFF TRBV27 TRBD1 NA TRBJ2-2